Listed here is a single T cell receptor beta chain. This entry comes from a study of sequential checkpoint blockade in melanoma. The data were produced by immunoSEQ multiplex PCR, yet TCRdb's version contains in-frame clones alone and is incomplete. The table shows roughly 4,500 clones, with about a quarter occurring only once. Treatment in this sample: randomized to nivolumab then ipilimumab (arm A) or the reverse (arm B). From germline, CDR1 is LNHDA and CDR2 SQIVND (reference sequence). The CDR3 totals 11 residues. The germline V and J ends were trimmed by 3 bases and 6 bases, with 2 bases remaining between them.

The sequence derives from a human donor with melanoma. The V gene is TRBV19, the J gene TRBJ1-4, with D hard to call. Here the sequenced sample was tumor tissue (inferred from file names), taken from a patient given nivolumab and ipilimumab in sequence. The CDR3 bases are TGTGCCAGTAGTATTCATGAAAAACTGTTTTTT. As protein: CASSIHEKLFF.